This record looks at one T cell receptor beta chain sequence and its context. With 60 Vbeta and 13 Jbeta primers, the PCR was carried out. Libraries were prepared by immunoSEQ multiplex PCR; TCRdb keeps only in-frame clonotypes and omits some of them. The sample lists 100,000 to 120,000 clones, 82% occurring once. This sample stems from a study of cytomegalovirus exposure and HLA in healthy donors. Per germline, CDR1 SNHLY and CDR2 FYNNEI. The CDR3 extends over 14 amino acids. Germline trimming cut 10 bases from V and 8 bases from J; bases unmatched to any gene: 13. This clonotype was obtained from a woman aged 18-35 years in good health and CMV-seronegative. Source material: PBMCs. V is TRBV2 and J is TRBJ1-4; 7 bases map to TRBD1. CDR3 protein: CATTRGGSLEKLFF. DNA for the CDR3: TGTGCCACCACCCGAGGGGGCTCTTTGGAAAAACTGTTTTTT.